The rows below give T cell receptor beta chains drawn from one sample of a study of a mutant IDH1 vaccine in newly diagnosed glioma. The antigens these receptors bind are not known. Profiling relied on immunoSEQ multiplex PCR, and the TCRdb table lists in-frame clones only, not all of them. Among roughly 130,000 clones, about four fifths were seen once, and the ten largest hold 5.5%. The specimen comprised PBMCs, sampled from a glioma patient whose treatment included an IDH1 peptide vaccine. All receptors derive from a man aged 40-49 years with glioma. The CDR3 runs from the conserved cysteine through the conserved F or W. Each record gives: CDR3 DNA, CDR3 protein, D gene, J gene, V gene. The D gene is left open where the match is weak.

TGTGCCAGCAGTGTGTTCGCGGGGGGCTCATCCTACACCTTC CASSVFAGGSSYTF . TRBJ1-2 TRBV25-1
TGTGCCAGCAGTCCGCATCCGGGACAGGGGAACTATGAGCAGTTCTTC CASSPHPGQGNYEQFF TRBD1 TRBJ2-1 TRBV27
TGCGCCAGCAGCTTGGCCCGACTAGCGACAGATACGCAGTATTTT CASSLARLATDTQYF TRBD2 TRBJ2-3 TRBV5-1
TGTGCCAGCAGCCTCCCACGGGAGAACACTGAAGCTTTCTTT CASSLPRENTEAFF . TRBJ1-1 TRBV7-9
TGTGCCAGCAGCCCGGGGACATTTAGCACAGATACGCAGTATTTT CASSPGTFSTDTQYF . TRBJ2-3 TRBV7-6
TGTGCCAGCAGTATGACACAAGCGGGTGAAAAACTGTTTTTT CASSMTQAGEKLFF . TRBJ1-4 TRBV10-3
TGTGCCTGGGGCACAGGGGGAGCTGGAAACACCGTATATTTT CAWGTGGAGNTVYF TRBD1 TRBJ1-3 TRBV30
TGTGCCAGCAGTTACCGTGACTATGGCTACACCTTC CASSYRDYGYTF . TRBJ1-2 TRBV6-6
TGTGCCAGCAGCCCAAGGACAGTCGCCTACGAGCAGTACTTC CASSPRTVAYEQYF . TRBJ2-7 TRBV7-2
TGTGCCAGCAGCCGGTGGGGACTAGCGAAAACCTACGAGCAGTACTTC CASSRWGLAKTYEQYF TRBD2 TRBJ2-7 TRBV14
TGTGCCAGCAAGATTGTCGGGACTTCTAACTCCTACGAGCAGTACTTC CASKIVGTSNSYEQYF . TRBJ2-7 TRBV27
TGTGCCAGTAGTATTAAAAGAGGACTAGCGGCAAACATTCAGTACTTC CASSIKRGLAANIQYF TRBD2 TRBJ2-4 TRBV19
TGTGCCAGCACTCTCGATAATACGCAGTATTTT CASTLDNTQYF . TRBJ2-3 TRBV2
TGTGCCAGCAGCTTCTTTGCACGGGTACGGCATGGCTACACCTTC CASSFFARVRHGYTF . TRBJ1-2 TRBV5-4
TGTGCCAGCAGCTCTGGACCAACCATACCTAATGAAAAACTGTTTTTT CASSSGPTIPNEKLFF . TRBJ1-4 TRBV7-9
TGTGCCAGTAGTTCACAGGGTAGGTACGAGCAGTACTTC CASSSQGRYEQYF . TRBJ2-7 TRBV19
TGCGCCAGCAGCCACGCCGATCCGGGGACTGAAGCTTTCTTT CASSHADPGTEAFF . TRBJ1-1 TRBV4-1
TGCGCCAGCAGCCAAGATCCTCGGGACGCCTCCTACAATGAGCAGTTCTTC CASSQDPRDASYNEQFF . TRBJ2-1 TRBV4-3
TGCAGTGCTGGGATCTCGCCCCAGTACTTC CSAGISPQYF . TRBJ2-5 TRBV20-1